The 29 T cell receptor beta chains presented below share a single source sample, sequenced in a study of blood T cells in healthy people across ages. Alongside a J-beta primer mix, a sample-barcoded 5' primer served in a second PCR lasting 7 to 11 cycles. MiXCR, applied by TCRdb to the 5' RACE reads, yields one record per CDR3 protein. The data hold more than 750,000 distinct CDR3 sequences, with roughly 28% observed a single time. The data also belong to a second study, concerning T cells of mothers and their children.

The sample comprised blood. The source is a middle-aged woman in good health.

The chain links TRBV5-6 to TRBJ1-4; 7 bases agree with TRBD1. Per the germline V gene, CDR1 is SGHDT and CDR2 is YYEEEE. CDR3 length equals 17 residues. Unmatched junction bases numbered 8, after V lost 2 bases and J lost 1 base. The CDR3 spells CASSFHLRGGTNEKLFF. The CDR3 DNA sequence: TGTGCCAGCAGCTTTCATCTCAGGGGGGGAACTAATGAAAAACTGTTTTTT.

This clonotype was seen repeatedly, ten times or more. The CDR3 DNA is TGTGCCAGCAGCCCCGGCCATGCCCAAGAGACCCAGTACTTC. This sequence encodes CASSPGHAQETQYF. The V and J genes are TRBV11-2 and TRBJ2-5; D is undetermined. Trimming left V 5 bases short and J 1 base short, with 11 bases between. Germline V gene lookup returns CDR1 SGHAT and CDR2 FQNNGV. This CDR3 region has 14 residues.

This clonotype was counted between two and nine times. This chain connects TRBV29-1 to TRBJ1-1, with TRBD1 as a possible D gene (5 bases). From germline, CDR1 is SQVTM and CDR2 ANQGSEA. The CDR3 consists of 11 residues. The germline V and J ends were trimmed by 5 bases and 8 bases, with 12 bases remaining between them. CDR3 in DNA: TGCAGCGTTCCGGGGGACCCCGAAGCTTTCTTT. Translating gives CSVPGDPEAFF.

This clonotype was observed many times. The chain has TRBV29-1 and TRBJ1-2; a weak D match, TRBD1 (5 bases). The germline CDR1 and CDR2 sequences are SQVTM and ANQGSEA. V dropped 3 bases and J dropped 6 bases, with 17 bases sitting between them. The CDR3 is 14 amino acids. CDR3 loop: CSVDIRQGINGYTF. CDR3 nucleotides: TGCAGCGTTGATATCCGCCAGGGAATCAATGGCTACACCTTC. Full variable domain (remainder filled in from reference TRBV29-1 and TRBJ1-2): SAVISQKPSRDICQRGTSLTIQCQVDSQVTMMFWYRQQPGQSLTLIATANQGSEATYESGFVIDKFPISRPNLTFSTLTVSNMSPEDSSIYLCSVDIRQGINGYTFGSGTRLTVV.

The chain joins TRBV12-3 or TRBV12-4 to TRBJ1-1; D gene unclear. The V end was cut by 2 bases, the J end by 3 bases, with 10 bases between. The CDR3 runs to 14 residues. The CDR3: CASSLMAGDTEAFF. The CDR3, as DNA: TGTGCCAGCAGTTTAATGGCCGGGGACACTGAAGCTTTCTTT.

This clonotype was observed at least ten times. The V and J genes are TRBV12-3 or TRBV12-4 and TRBJ2-3; D not certain. V was trimmed by 3 bases and J by 11 bases, leaving 9 bases between them. CDR3 length equals 11 residues. The CDR3 DNA follows: TGTGCCAGCAGTTTCTCCGTTGGGCAGTATTTT. It encodes CASSFSVGQYF.

This rearrangement joins TRBV9 to TRBJ2-3; D unclear. From germline, CDR1 is SGDLS and CDR2 YYNGEE. The CDR3 has 16 amino acids. V shed 0 bases and J shed 5 bases, with 16 bases lying between them. DNA of the CDR3: TGTGCCAGCAGCGTAGCTGGGCACCTTAAGATAGATACGCAGTATTTT. Its protein is CASSVAGHLKIDTQYF.

The J gene is TRBJ2-2, the V gene TRBV7-2, with TRBD2 matching over 12 bases. V trimming: 5 bases; J trimming: 6 bases; junction bases outside the gene matches: 7. CDR3 length: 16 residues. Germline lookup yields CDR1 SGHTA and CDR2 FQGNSA. The DNA for the CDR3 is TGTGCCAGCAGCCTCAGACTAGCGGGGGAATCCGGGGAGCTGTTTTTT. Residues: CASSLRLAGESGELFF.

The rearrangement joins TRBV5-1 to TRBJ1-6; D remains unclear. Trimming pared 0 bases from V and 7 bases from J, leaving 14 bases between. Germline CDR1 SGHRS, CDR2 YFSETQ. The CDR3 spans 16 residues. CDR3 in amino acids: CASSLERISPNSPLHF. The CDR3 DNA follows: TGCGCCAGCAGCTTGGAGAGGATTTCTCCCAATTCACCCCTCCACTTT. The full variable domain, completed using reference TRBV5-1 and TRBJ1-6, is KAGVTQTPRYLIKTRGQQVTLSCSPISGHRSVSWYQQTPGQGLQFLFEYFSETQRNKGNFPGRFSGRQFSNSRSEMNVSTLELGDSALYLCASSLERISPNSPLHFGNGTRLTVT.

This clonotype was counted ten times or more. The rearrangement joins TRBV6-4 to TRBJ2-1, with TRBD2 as a possible D gene (6 bases). V was pared by 4 bases and J by 7 bases, with 11 bases between. The CDR3 runs 13 residues. Germline V gene sequence: CDR1 MRHNA, CDR2 SNTAGT. Here the CDR3 DNA reads TGTGCCAGCAGTGCCGATCGGGGGAATGAGCAGTTCTTC. It is translated as CASSADRGNEQFF.

The chain joins TRBV7-9 to TRBJ2-2; D is undetermined. Per the germline V gene, CDR1 is SEHNR and CDR2 is FQNEAQ (reference sequence). The CDR3 is made up of 15 amino acids. The germline V and J ends were trimmed by 5 bases and 2 bases, with 12 bases remaining between them. The CDR3 DNA reads TGTGCCAGCAGCCCCCGTTCGCTTAACACCGGGGAGCTGTTTTTT. Residues: CASSPRSLNTGELFF.

This clonotype came up once. A much larger clone differs by one base, so this may be a read error. The V gene is TRBV28, the J gene TRBJ2-5, with a weak D call TRBD1 (6 bases). This CDR3 region has 13 residues. CDR1 is MDHEN, CDR2 SYDVKM, per germline. CDR3 nucleotide sequence: TGTGGCAGCAGCCCCACAGGGCAGGGGACCCAGTACTTC. It translates to CGSSPTGQGTQYF. The whole variable domain, filled in from reference TRBV28 and TRBJ2-5, reads DVKVTQSSRYLVKRTGEKVFLECVQDMDHENMFWYRQDPGLGLRLIYFSYDVKMKEKGDIPEGYSVSREKKERFSLILESASTNQTSMYLCGSSPTGQGTQYFGPGTRLLVL.

In this sample, this clonotype turned up many times. This chain connects TRBV30 to TRBJ2-7; tentatively, D is TRBD2 (6 bases). The CDR3 runs 13 residues. CDR1 is GTSNPN, CDR2 SVGIG, per germline (reference sequence). The V and J ends lost 4 bases and 2 bases respectively, with 12 bases between them. The CDR3 sequence: CAWTGGDTYEQYF. CDR3 bases: TGTGCCTGGACCGGGGGAGATACCTACGAGCAGTACTTC.

This clonotype has only a few counts. V gene TRBV29-1 combines with J gene TRBJ1-1; possibly TRBD1 for D (5 bases). V lost 3 bases and J 1 base, leaving 12 bases between the germline ends. This CDR3 has 14 residues. Per germline, CDR1 SQVTM and CDR2 ANQGSEA. CDR3 DNA sequence: TGCAGCGTTGAGGGGGACTACTCGAACACTGAAGCTTTCTTT. Encoded protein: CSVEGDYSNTEAFF. The full variable domain, with the rest looked up from reference TRBV29-1 and TRBJ1-1, is SAVISQKPSRDICQRGTSLTIQCQVDSQVTMMFWYRQQPGQSLTLIATANQGSEATYESGFVIDKFPISRPNLTFSTLTVSNMSPEDSSIYLCSVEGDYSNTEAFFGQGTRLTVV.

The chain joins TRBV6-5 to TRBJ2-7; the match to TRBD1 covers 8 bases. Germline assignment: CDR1 MNHEY and CDR2 SVGAGI. CDR3 length equals 14 residues. V was pared by 6 bases and J by 5 bases, with 9 bases of the junction left unmatched. CDR3 DNA sequence: TGTGCCAGCAGCTATTGGACAGGGAGCAACGAGCAGTACTTC. This encodes CASSYWTGSNEQYF.

This clonotype has only a few counts. The chain couples TRBV28 to TRBJ2-5; D unresolved. Germline lookup yields CDR1 MDHEN and CDR2 SYDVKM. The CDR3 loop spans 11 amino acids. CDR3 residues: CAIGHQETQYF. CDR3 DNA: TGTGCGATCGGTCACCAAGAGACCCAGTACTTC. Drawing the rest from reference TRBV28 and TRBJ2-5, the complete variable domain is DVKVTQSSRYLVKRTGEKVFLECVQDMDHENMFWYRQDPGLGLRLIYFSYDVKMKEKGDIPEGYSVSREKKERFSLILESASTNQTSMYLCAIGHQETQYFGPGTRLLVL.

There are a few counts of this clonotype. This chain connects TRBV7-8 to TRBJ2-1, with 9 bases that match TRBD1. Looked up from germline, CDR1 is SGHVS and CDR2 is FQNEAQ. This CDR3 is 16 amino acids long. V was clipped by 2 bases and J by 7 bases; unmatched bases: 9. In DNA form, the CDR3 reads TGTGCCAGCAGCTTAAGGGCACAGGGGGCGCGAAATGAGCAGTTCTTC. Translation: CASSLRAQGARNEQFF.

This clonotype was recorded once. The junction departs from germline at one end; a sequencing error may be responsible. V is TRBV6-1 and J is TRBJ1-1; D remains unclear. Germline V CDR1 and CDR2: MNHNS, SASEGT. The CDR3 length is 13 residues. CDR3 bases: TGTGCCAACAGTGAACCGTTACGGACTGAAGCTTTCTTT. Translated, it gives CANSEPLRTEAFF.

Only a few counts were recorded for this clonotype. V usage is TRBV6-2 or TRBV6-3 and J usage is TRBJ2-7, with 15 positions matching TRBD2. The CDR3 covers 19 residues. Unmatched junction bases numbered 13, after V lost 7 bases and J lost 0 bases. Germline values: CDR1 MNHEY, CDR2 SVGEGT. CDR3 bases: TGTGCCAGCACCGAACCTGGAGGGACTAGCGGGGGGAGCTCCTACGAGCAGTACTTC. As protein: CASTEPGGTSGGSSYEQYF.

This clonotype showed up just a few times. One end of the junction varies from germline; a read error may be responsible. The V and J genes are TRBV7-2 and TRBJ2-6; D may be TRBD1 (5 bases). The CDR3 has 15 amino acids. Germline assignment: CDR1 SGHTA and CDR2 FQGNSA. The CDR3 is CASSFLGPGANALTF. Here the CDR3 DNA reads TGTGCCAGCAGCTTTTTAGGGCCTGGGGCCAACGCCCTGACTTTC.

This clonotype occurred a few times. The V call is TRBV7-3, the J call TRBJ2-3; tentatively, D is TRBD1 (6 bases). Trimming left V 6 bases short and J 3 bases short, with 13 bases between. Per germline, CDR1 SGHTA and CDR2 FQGTGA. This CDR3 region has 14 residues. The CDR3 DNA sequence: TGTGCCAGCAGTAAGACAGGTCCGACAGATACGCAGTATTTT. Its protein is CASSKTGPTDTQYF.

This clonotype has more than one count but fewer than ten. The rearrangement uses TRBV4-2 and TRBJ1-4, with TRBD1 as a possible D gene (5 bases). There are 17 residues in the CDR3. Looked up from germline, CDR1 is LGHNA and CDR2 is YNFKEQ. Trimming took 3 bases from V and 6 from J, leaving 20 bases between them. The CDR3 loop reads CASSQAQGTQGYEKLFF. The CDR3 DNA follows: TGTGCCAGCAGCCAGGCCCAAGGGACCCAGGGTTATGAAAAACTGTTTTTT.

This clonotype was seen many times. The chain recombines TRBV29-1 with TRBJ2-7; the match to TRBD1 covers 8 bases. Germline V gene data show CDR1 as SQVTM and CDR2 as ANQGSEA. The V and J ends lost 0 bases and 1 base, in that order; junction bases with no gene match: 5. The CDR3 contains 15 residues. CDR3 in amino acids: CSVEDRQGASYEQYF. The CDR3 nucleotides read TGCAGCGTTGAAGATAGGCAGGGGGCATCCTACGAGCAGTACTTC.

This clonotype appeared a single time. This may come from a read error, since a much larger clone is one base off. The chain uses TRBV12-3 or TRBV12-4 and TRBJ2-1; TRBD1 might be the D (6 bases). The CDR3 runs 17 residues. CDR3 loop: CTSSAPGGGLSYNEQFF. The CDR3 DNA is TGTACCAGCAGTGCCCCTGGGGGCGGACTCTCCTACAATGAGCAGTTCTTC.

This clonotype was counted many times. This sequence joins TRBV4-3 and TRBJ1-4; D gene uncertain. The V end lost 0 bases, the J end lost 0 bases, and 14 bases lay between the germline ends. Germline V gene sequence: CDR1 LGHNA, CDR2 YSLEER. The CDR3 sequence is 18 residues long. The CDR3 sequence is CASSQESSRYATNEKLFF. The CDR3, as DNA: TGCGCCAGCAGCCAAGAGTCGTCGCGATATGCAACTAATGAAAAACTGTTTTTT.

The chain has TRBV20-1 and TRBJ2-1; tentatively, D is TRBD2 (7 bases). Trimming took 2 bases from V and 6 from J, leaving 26 bases between them. Germline V lookup: CDR1 DFQATT, CDR2 SNEGSKA (reference sequence). The CDR3 totals 18 residues. CDR3 sequence reads: CSARPHIRGGGPPNEQFF. In DNA form, the CDR3 reads TGCAGTGCTAGACCCCATATACGAGGGGGGGGACCACCCAATGAGCAGTTCTTC.

The chain is built from TRBV20-1 and TRBJ1-6, with 10 nucleotides matching TRBD1. This CDR3 region has 14 residues. Germline V gives CDR1 DFQATT, CDR2 SNEGSKA (reference sequence). V gave up 5 bases and J gave up 9 bases; unmatched junction bases: 7. CDR3 sequence (DNA): TGCAGTGCTCCGACAGGGGGCTCGAGTTCACCCCTCCACTTT. The encoded protein is CSAPTGGSSSPLHF.

The V gene is TRBV6-5, the J gene TRBJ2-3, with D perhaps assigned TRBD1 or TRBD2 (5 bases each). The length of the CDR3 is 17 residues. The V end was cut by 0 bases, the J end by 7 bases, with 20 bases between. Germline assignment: CDR1 MNHEY and CDR2 SVGAGI. CDR3 amino acids: CASSYSIARQTTHTQYF. CDR3 coding DNA: TGTGCCAGCAGTTACTCTATCGCCCGACAGACTACCCATACGCAGTATTTT.

J is TRBJ2-1 and V is TRBV11-1; D possibly matches TRBD1 or TRBD2 (5 bases each). CDR3 length: 14 residues. From germline, CDR1 is SGHAT and CDR2 FQDESV (reference sequence). With 3 bases removed from V and 1 base from J, the gap between germline ends came to 7 bases. In DNA, the CDR3 is TGTGCCAGCAGCTTTGAGGGGTCCTACAATGAGCAGTTCTTC. Translated, it gives CASSFEGSYNEQFF.